Sequencing of this T cell receptor (beta chain) was carried out in a study of chemoradiotherapy in HPV16-positive cancers. This table comes from immunoSEQ multiplex PCR, and its TCRdb copy is limited to in-frame clones, with some not included. The sample has tens of thousands of clones; over 85% are singletons. Repertoires were sampled repeatedly during chemoradiotherapy. Germline values: CDR1 SGHRS, CDR2 YFSETQ. The CDR3 is 12 residues long. Losses at the gene ends were 4 bases for V and 14 bases for J; bases not matched to a gene: 8. Sequenced material: blood, taken from a patient who underwent chemoradiotherapy. The source of this sequence is a human donor with HPV-associated anogenital cancer. V usage is TRBV5-1 and J usage is TRBJ1-4; 7 bases map to TRBD1. DNA of the CDR3: TGCGCCAGCAGCAATGACAGGGTTAACCTGTTTTTT. This translates into CASSNDRVNLFF.